Sequencing of this TCR beta chain was carried out in a study of T-cell reconstitution after alpha-beta-depleted transplantation in children. Using unique molecular identifiers, the investigators prepared the TCRbeta library. Each CDR3 protein is one row after TCRdb ran MiXCR on the PCR reads. The sample contains 250,000 to 300,000 distinct CDR3 sequences, less than 9.5% of which appear only once. As to this clonotype: What it binds is unknown.

Germline loops: CDR1 LGHDT, CDR2 YNNKEL (reference sequence). The CDR3 is made up of 16 amino acids. Trimming removed 0 bases from V and 11 bases from J; junction bases left unmatched: 11. Study-wide findings and caveats: Most T-cell counts and diversity one year after the transplant came from T cells that were newly produced.

Sequences were derived from peripheral blood, sampled 360 days after TCRalphabeta/CD19-depleted stem cell transplant. This receptor was identified in a female patient between 2 and 15 years old who had a stem cell transplant for Fanconi anemia, so the T cells may come from the graft donor. The chain links TRBV3-1 to TRBJ2-1; TRBD2 agrees at 9 bases. The DNA of the CDR3 is TGTGCCAGCAGCCAAGACGGGGGTACTAGCGGGCCAAAGCAGTTCTTC. As protein: CASSQDGGTSGPKQFF.